This section outlines one T cell receptor beta chain sequence together with its context. Its target is not known. The data are from a study of monozygotic twins with inflammatory bowel disease. Whole-study findings and limits: IBD patients showed reduced TCRbeta diversity (inverse Simpson) versus healthy co-twins. Twin concordance left repertoire similarity unchanged, with limited power a possible explanation for this lack of difference.

TCRalpha and TCRbeta cDNA underwent two nested PCRs of roughly 17 and 9 cycles. Following a re-call of the 5' RACE reads, TCRdb has one entry per CDR3 protein and lacks DNA. The listing records 110,000 to 150,000 distinct CDR3 sequences. This CDR3 spans 16 amino acids. CDR1 SGDLS and CDR2 YYNGEE come from the germline V gene. J is TRBJ2-7 and V is TRBV9; TCRdb indicates TRBD2, and absent DNA this call remains unverified. The clonotype was recovered from a human donor with ulcerative colitis or Crohn's disease, or a healthy co-twin of an affected twin (not recorded which). What was sequenced was blood. CDR3 sequence: CASSVVPDSASYEQYF.